The 22 T cell receptor beta chains below come from one sample, sequenced in a study of T cell changes during pregnancy in multiple sclerosis. Sequencing used immunoSEQ multiplex PCR; TCRdb keeps in-frame clones, though not all of them. This sample carries 85,000 to 130,000 clones, around 93% of them seen once, and the ten largest clones take approximately 1.6%. Source: peripheral blood, taken after pregnancy. All receptors derive from a female donor with multiple sclerosis, enrolled in a pregnancy study.

This clone was observed a single time. V and J are TRBV5-1 and TRBJ1-3, with 7 bases that match TRBD1. The junction had 8 bases not matched to a gene; V was cut back by 4 bases and J by 4 bases. CDR3 length equals 15 residues. Germline CDR1 and CDR2: SGHRS and YFSETQ. The CDR3, as DNA: TGCGCCAGCAGCCTGTTCCAGGGGGAAGGAAACACCATATATTTT. It codes for CASSLFQGEGNTIYF.

The J gene is TRBJ1-2, the V gene TRBV11-2; D remains unclear. Trimming removed 5 bases from V and 6 bases from J, with 10 bases in between. Per germline, CDR1 SGHAT and CDR2 FQNNGV. This CDR3 spans 12 amino acids. The CDR3 coding sequence is TGTGCCAGCAGCCTCCAACGGGATGGCTACACCTTC. Encoded protein: CASSLQRDGYTF.

This chain connects TRBV7-9 to TRBJ2-1; a possible D gene is TRBD2 (5 bases). The CDR3 spans 15 residues. Trimming cost V 8 bases and J 9 bases, with 23 bases left between them. Germline assignment: CDR1 SEHNR and CDR2 FQNEAQ (reference sequence). The chain's CDR3 is CASFKTEGRIGEQFF. CDR3 nucleotides: TGTGCCAGCTTCAAAACCGAGGGCCGGATCGGTGAGCAGTTCTTC.

This chain joins TRBV4-1 and TRBJ1-5; tentatively, D is TRBD1 (5 bases). V lost 3 bases to trimming and J lost 3 bases, with 15 bases between them. The CDR3 runs to 16 residues. Germline CDR1 MGHRA, CDR2 YSYEKL. CDR3 residues: CASSQMDNLDNQPQHF. Here the CDR3 DNA reads TGCGCCAGCAGCCAGATGGACAATCTGGACAATCAGCCCCAGCATTTT.

The chain recombines TRBV5-6 with TRBJ1-5; D is ambiguous. The CDR3 has 16 amino acids. V dropped 0 bases and J dropped 6 bases, with 16 bases sitting between them. The germline V gene encodes CDR1 SGHDT and CDR2 YYEEEE. The CDR3 here is CASSLAYGEGSQPQHF. The DNA of the CDR3 is TGTGCCAGCAGCTTGGCCTACGGGGAAGGTAGTCAGCCCCAGCATTTT.

The chain links TRBV11-3 to TRBJ2-2; no clear D gene. CDR1 SGHNT and CDR2 YENEEA come from the germline V gene. The CDR3 has 13 amino acids. V was trimmed by 4 bases and J by 6 bases, leaving 9 bases between them. This chain's CDR3 is CASSSRVSGELFF. DNA of the CDR3: TGTGCCAGCAGCTCCCGTGTTTCCGGGGAGCTGTTTTTT.

The chain joins TRBV21-1 to TRBJ1-5. TRBV21-1 is a pseudogene segment. The CDR3 totals 14 residues. CDR3 sequence reads: CASSKVPGDQPQHF. The CDR3 DNA reads as TGTGCCAGCAGCAAAGTCCCGGGGGATCAGCCCCAGCATTTT.

This clone has a single count. This chain joins TRBV27 and TRBJ2-3; D ambiguous. V gave up 2 bases and J gave up 3 bases, with 12 bases separating them. This CDR3 has 15 amino acids. Germline V gene lookup returns CDR1 MNHEY and CDR2 SMNVEV (reference sequence). CDR3 in DNA: TGTGCCAGCAGTTTACTAGGAAGTAAGACAGATACGCAGTATTTT. This encodes CASSLLGSKTDTQYF.

The chain couples TRBV5-1 to TRBJ1-1; D is unresolved. The CDR3 extends over 14 amino acids. V dropped 3 bases and J dropped 1 base, with 10 bases sitting between them. Per germline, CDR1 SGHRS and CDR2 YFSETQ. The CDR3 DNA reads as TGCGCCAGCAGCTCAGGTGGGAGGAACACTGAAGCTTTCTTT. It codes for CASSSGGRNTEAFF.

CDR3 sequence: CARSLDSGVNTGELFF. The CDR3 DNA follows: TGTGCCAGAAGCCTAGACAGCGGGGTGAACACCGGGGAGCTGTTTTTT. This chain links TRBV5-3 with TRBJ2-2, with 7 bases that match TRBD2. TRBV5-3 is annotated as an ORF whose role is uncertain. Trimming cost V 4 bases and J 1 base; bases outside gene matches: 7. The CDR3 loop spans 16 amino acids.

The chain combines TRBV27 with TRBJ2-7, with D possibly TRBD2 on 6 matching bases. Trimming shortened V by 3 bases and J by 2 bases, and 11 bases separated the two germline ends. This CDR3 region has 14 residues. Germline V gene sequence: CDR1 MNHEY, CDR2 SMNVEV (reference sequence). CDR3 residues: CASSFRGSTYEQYF. Written as DNA, the CDR3 is TGTGCCAGCAGTTTCCGGGGGTCTACCTACGAGCAGTACTTC.

The CDR3: CASSVEAGLAGPETQYF. In nucleotides, the CDR3 is TGTGCCAGCAGCGTTGAGGCCGGACTAGCGGGACCCGAGACCCAGTACTTC. V is TRBV9 and J is TRBJ2-5; 12 bases map to TRBD2. This CDR3 contains 17 residues. V lost 2 bases and J lost 5; bases outside the gene matches: 10. Looked up from germline, CDR1 is SGDLS and CDR2 is YYNGEE.

V usage is TRBV4-1 and J usage is TRBJ2-3; no firm D call. CDR3 length equals 12 residues. Trimming left V 1 base short and J 5 bases short, with 4 bases between. The V gene's germline CDR1 is MGHRA and CDR2 YSYEKL. CDR3 protein: CASSQAGDTQYF. The CDR3 DNA reads TGCGCCAGCAGCCAAGCCGGAGATACGCAGTATTTT.

The chain recombines TRBV5-1 with TRBJ2-2, with 13 bases fitting TRBD2. The CDR3 covers 17 residues. The germline V gene has CDR1 SGHRS and CDR2 YFSETQ. J was trimmed by 0 bases and V by 4 bases; bases with no gene match: 3. The CDR3 DNA follows: TGCGCCAGCAGCCTGACTAGCGGGGGGACGAACACCGGGGAGCTGTTTTTT. Translating gives CASSLTSGGTNTGELFF.

This clone has a single count. The chain couples TRBV6-5 to TRBJ2-1, with 12 bases fitting TRBD2. Germline CDR1 reads MNHEY; CDR2 reads SVGAGI. The V segment lost 6 bases and the J segment 5 bases; nucleotides outside the gene matches: 2. CDR3 length: 14 residues. CDR3 coding DNA: TGTGCCAGCAGCCTAGCGGGAGGGCACAATGAGCAGTTCTTC. Residues: CASSLAGGHNEQFF.

The rearrangement links TRBV5-6 to TRBJ2-3, with 11 bases identical to TRBD1. The CDR3 is 15 amino acids. The germline gives CDR1 SGHDT, CDR2 YYEEEE. The V segment lost 3 bases and the J segment 2 bases; nucleotides outside the gene matches: 2. CDR3 coding DNA: TGTGCCAGCAGCTCGGACAGGGGGCTCACAGATACGCAGTATTTT. The encoded protein is CASSSDRGLTDTQYF.

The J gene is TRBJ1-2, the V gene TRBV6-1; no definite D call. Trimming removed 0 bases at V and 3 bases at J, with 5 bases between. This CDR3 is 13 amino acids long. From germline, CDR1 is MNHNS and CDR2 SASEGT. The CDR3 here is CASSEALYYGYTF. The DNA of the CDR3 is TGTGCCAGCAGTGAAGCTCTTTACTATGGCTACACCTTC.

The chain couples TRBV9 to TRBJ2-1, with D uncertain. The CDR3 consists of 18 residues. The ends were cut back, 0 bases at V and 0 bases at J, with 16 bases in the middle. Germline assignment: CDR1 SGDLS and CDR2 YYNGEE. The CDR3 coding sequence is TGTGCCAGCAGCGTAGATCCGGGTGTGAAGGTCTCCTACAATGAGCAGTTCTTC. It codes for CASSVDPGVKVSYNEQFF.

The J gene is TRBJ2-3, the V gene TRBV7-9; D remains ambiguous. V gave up 5 bases and J gave up 3 bases, with 12 bases separating them. CDR1 is SEHNR and CDR2 is FQNEAQ in the germline V gene (reference sequence). The CDR3 contains 14 residues. CDR3 loop: CASSPNARTDTQYF. For the CDR3, the DNA is TGTGCCAGCAGCCCTAACGCCCGGACAGATACGCAGTATTTT.

The V gene is TRBV14, the J gene TRBJ1-4, with D possibly TRBD1 on 5 matching bases. This CDR3 has 15 residues. Germline CDR1 reads SGHDN; CDR2 reads FVKESK. Trimming removed 0 bases from V and 6 bases from J, with 11 bases in between. The CDR3 loop reads CASSQDRGGYEKLFF. CDR3 DNA: TGTGCCAGCAGCCAAGATCGCGGGGGGTATGAAAAACTGTTTTTT.

The chain uses TRBV2 and TRBJ2-7; TRBD2 might be the D (5 bases). The germline CDR1 and CDR2 sequences are SNHLY and FYNNEI. V shed 3 bases and J shed 6 bases, with 12 bases lying between them. The length of the CDR3 is 13 residues. The CDR3 reads CASSERASGEQYF. The CDR3 coding sequence is TGTGCCAGCAGTGAGAGGGCTAGTGGCGAGCAGTACTTC. The whole variable domain, remainder taken from reference TRBV2 and TRBJ2-7, is EPEVTQTPSHQVTQMGQEVILRCVPISNHLYFYWYRQILGQKVEFLVSFYNNEISEKSEIFDDQFSVERPDGSNFTLKIRSTKLEDSAMYFCASSERASGEQYFGPGTRLTVT.

This rearrangement joins TRBV30 to TRBJ1-1; D perhaps matches TRBD1 (5 bases). CDR3 length: 15 amino acids. Per the germline V gene, CDR1 is GTSNPN and CDR2 is SVGIG (reference sequence). V was shortened by 5 bases and J by 0 bases, with 16 bases between the two germline ends. The CDR3 region is CAWSRAGTLNTEAFF. The CDR3 region has the DNA TGTGCCTGGTCCCGGGCGGGGACGTTGAACACTGAAGCTTTCTTT.